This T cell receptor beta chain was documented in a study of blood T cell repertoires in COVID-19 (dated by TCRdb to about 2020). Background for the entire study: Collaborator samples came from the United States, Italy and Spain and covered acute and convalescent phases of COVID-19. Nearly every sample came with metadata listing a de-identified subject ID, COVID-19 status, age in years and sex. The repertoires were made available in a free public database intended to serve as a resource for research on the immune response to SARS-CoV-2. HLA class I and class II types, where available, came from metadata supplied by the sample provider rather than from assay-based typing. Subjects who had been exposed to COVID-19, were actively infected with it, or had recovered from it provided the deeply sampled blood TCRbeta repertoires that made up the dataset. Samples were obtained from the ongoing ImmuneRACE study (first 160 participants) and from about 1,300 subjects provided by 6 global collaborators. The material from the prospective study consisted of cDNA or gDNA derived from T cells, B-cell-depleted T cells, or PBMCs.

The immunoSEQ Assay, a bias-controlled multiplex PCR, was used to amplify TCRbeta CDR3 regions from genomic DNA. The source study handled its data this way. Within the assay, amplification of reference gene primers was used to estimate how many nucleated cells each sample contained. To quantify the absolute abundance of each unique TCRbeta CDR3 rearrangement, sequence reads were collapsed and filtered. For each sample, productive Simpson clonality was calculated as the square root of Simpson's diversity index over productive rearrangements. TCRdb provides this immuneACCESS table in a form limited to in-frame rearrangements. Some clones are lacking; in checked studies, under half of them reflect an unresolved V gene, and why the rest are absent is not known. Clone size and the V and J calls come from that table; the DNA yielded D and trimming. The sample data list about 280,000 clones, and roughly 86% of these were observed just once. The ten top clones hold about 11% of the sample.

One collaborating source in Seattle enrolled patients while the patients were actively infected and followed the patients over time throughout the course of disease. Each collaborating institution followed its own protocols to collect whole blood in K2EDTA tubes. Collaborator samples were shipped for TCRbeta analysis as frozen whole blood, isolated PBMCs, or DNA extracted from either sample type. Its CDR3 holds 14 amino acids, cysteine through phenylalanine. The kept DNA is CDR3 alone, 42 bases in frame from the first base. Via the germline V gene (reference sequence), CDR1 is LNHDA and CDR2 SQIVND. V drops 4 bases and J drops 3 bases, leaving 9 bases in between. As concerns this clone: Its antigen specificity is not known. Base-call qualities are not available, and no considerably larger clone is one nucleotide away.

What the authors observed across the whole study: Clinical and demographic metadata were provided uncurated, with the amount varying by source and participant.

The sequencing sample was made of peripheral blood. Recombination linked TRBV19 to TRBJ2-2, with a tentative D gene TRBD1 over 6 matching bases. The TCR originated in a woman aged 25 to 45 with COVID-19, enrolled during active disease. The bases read TGTGCCAGTAGTAAGGGGGTGTACACCGGGGAGCTGTTTTTT. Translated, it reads CASSKGVYTGELFF.